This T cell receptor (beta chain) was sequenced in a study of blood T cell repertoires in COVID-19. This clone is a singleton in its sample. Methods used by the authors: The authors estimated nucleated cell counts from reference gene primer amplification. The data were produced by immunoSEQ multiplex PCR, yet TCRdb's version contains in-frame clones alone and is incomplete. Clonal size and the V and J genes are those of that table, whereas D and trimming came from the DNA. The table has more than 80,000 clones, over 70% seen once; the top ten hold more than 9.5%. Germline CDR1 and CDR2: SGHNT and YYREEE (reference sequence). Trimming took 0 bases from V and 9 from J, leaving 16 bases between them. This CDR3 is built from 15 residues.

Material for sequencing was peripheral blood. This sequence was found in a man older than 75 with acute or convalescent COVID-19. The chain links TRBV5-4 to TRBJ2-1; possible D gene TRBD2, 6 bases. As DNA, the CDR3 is TGTGCCAGCAGCTTGGATGTTAGCGGATGGGTTGAGCAGTTCTTC. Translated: CASSLDVSGWVEQFF.